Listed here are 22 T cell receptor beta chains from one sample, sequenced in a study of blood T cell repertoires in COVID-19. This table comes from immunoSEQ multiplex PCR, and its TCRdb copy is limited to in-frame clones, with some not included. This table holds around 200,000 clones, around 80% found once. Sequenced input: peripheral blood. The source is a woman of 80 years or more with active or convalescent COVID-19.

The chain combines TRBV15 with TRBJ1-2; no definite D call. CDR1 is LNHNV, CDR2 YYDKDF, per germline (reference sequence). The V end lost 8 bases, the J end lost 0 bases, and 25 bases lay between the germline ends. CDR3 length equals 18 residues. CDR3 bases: TGTGCCACCTCTAACCTCGCGGGCCGCGGAGGAGCTAACTATGGCTACACCTTC. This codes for CATSNLAGRGGANYGYTF. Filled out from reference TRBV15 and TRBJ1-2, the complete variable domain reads DAMVIQNPRYQVTQFGKPVTLSCSQTLNHNVMYWYQQKSSQAPKLLFHYYDKDFNNEADTPDNFQSRRPNTSFCFLDIRSPGLGDTAMYLCATSNLAGRGGANYGYTFGSGTRLTVV.

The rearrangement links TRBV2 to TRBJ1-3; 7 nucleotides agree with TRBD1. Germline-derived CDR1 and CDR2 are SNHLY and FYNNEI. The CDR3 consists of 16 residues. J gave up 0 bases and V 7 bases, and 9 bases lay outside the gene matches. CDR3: CASTKGQVLSGNTIYF. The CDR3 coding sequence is TGTGCCAGCACCAAAGGACAGGTCCTCTCTGGAAACACCATATATTTT.

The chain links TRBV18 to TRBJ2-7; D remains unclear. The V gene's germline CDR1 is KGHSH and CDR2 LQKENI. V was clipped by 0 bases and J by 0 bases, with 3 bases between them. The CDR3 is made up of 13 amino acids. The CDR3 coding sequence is TGTGCCAGCTCACCACCGGCCTCCTACGAGCAGTACTTC. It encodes CASSPPASYEQYF.

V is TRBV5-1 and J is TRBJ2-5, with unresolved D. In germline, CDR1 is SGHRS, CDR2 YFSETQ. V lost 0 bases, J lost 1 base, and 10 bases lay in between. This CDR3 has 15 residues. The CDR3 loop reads CASSLAITTQETQYF. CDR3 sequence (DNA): TGCGCCAGCAGCTTGGCCATCACAACCCAAGAGACCCAGTACTTC.

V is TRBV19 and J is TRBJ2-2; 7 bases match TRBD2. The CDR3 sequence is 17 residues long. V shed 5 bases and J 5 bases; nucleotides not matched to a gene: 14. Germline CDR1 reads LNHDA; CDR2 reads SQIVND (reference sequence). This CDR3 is CASSAHPSGALTGELFF. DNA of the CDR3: TGTGCCAGTAGTGCCCACCCCAGCGGGGCCCTAACCGGGGAGCTGTTTTTT.

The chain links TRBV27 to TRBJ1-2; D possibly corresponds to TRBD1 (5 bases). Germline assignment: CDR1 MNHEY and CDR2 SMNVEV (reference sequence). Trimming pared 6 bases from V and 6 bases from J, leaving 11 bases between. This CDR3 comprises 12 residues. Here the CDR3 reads CASSLGGDGYTF. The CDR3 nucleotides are TGTGCCAGCAGCCTCGGGGGGGATGGCTACACCTTC.

The CDR3 region is CASSLPQGANEQYF. The CDR3 coding sequence is TGTGCCAGCAGTTTACCCCAGGGGGCCAACGAGCAGTACTTC. The chain uses TRBV28 and TRBJ2-7, with TRBD1 matching 8 bases. The ends lost 2 bases at V and 5 bases at J; junction bases unmatched: 5. CDR3 size: 14 residues. CDR1 MDHEN and CDR2 SYDVKM come from the germline V gene.

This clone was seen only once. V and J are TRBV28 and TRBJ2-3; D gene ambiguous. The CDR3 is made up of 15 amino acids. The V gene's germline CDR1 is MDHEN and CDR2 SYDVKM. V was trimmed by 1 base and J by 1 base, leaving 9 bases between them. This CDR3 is CASSLSQAGTDTQYF. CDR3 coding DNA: TGTGCCAGCAGTTTATCGCAGGCTGGCACAGATACGCAGTATTTT.

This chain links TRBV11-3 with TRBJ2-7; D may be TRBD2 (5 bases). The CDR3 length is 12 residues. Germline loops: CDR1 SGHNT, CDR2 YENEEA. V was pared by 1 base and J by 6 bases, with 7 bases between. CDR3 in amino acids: CASSLGGSEQYF. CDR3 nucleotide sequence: TGTGCCAGCAGCTTAGGAGGGAGCGAGCAGTACTTC.

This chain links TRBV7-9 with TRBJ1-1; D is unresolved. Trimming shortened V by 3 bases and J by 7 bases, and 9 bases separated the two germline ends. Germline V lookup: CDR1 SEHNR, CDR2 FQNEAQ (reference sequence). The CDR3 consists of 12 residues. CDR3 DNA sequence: TGTGCCAGCAGCTTTGGAGAAGGTGAAGCTTTCTTT. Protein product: CASSFGEGEAFF.

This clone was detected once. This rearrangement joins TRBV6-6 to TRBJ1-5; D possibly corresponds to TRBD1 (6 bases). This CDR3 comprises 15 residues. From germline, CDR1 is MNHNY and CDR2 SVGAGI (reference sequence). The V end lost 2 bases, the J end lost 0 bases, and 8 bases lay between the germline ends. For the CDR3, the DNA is TGTGCCAGCAGTTACCGACAGGTTAGCAATCAGCCCCAGCATTTT. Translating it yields CASSYRQVSNQPQHF.

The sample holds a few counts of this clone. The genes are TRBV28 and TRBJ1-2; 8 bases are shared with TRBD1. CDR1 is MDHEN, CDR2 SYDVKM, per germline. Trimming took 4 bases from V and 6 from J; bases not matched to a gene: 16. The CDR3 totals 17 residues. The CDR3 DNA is TGTGCCAGCAGTTCCCAGGCCGCGGGACAGGTCCTCGATGGCTACACCTTC. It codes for CASSSQAAGQVLDGYTF.

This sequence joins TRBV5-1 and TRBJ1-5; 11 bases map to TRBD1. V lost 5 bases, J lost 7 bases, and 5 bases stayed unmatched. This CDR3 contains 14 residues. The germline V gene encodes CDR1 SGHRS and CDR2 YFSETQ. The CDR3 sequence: CASRGQGVGQPQHF. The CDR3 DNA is TGCGCCAGCAGGGGACAGGGGGTCGGGCAGCCCCAGCATTTT.

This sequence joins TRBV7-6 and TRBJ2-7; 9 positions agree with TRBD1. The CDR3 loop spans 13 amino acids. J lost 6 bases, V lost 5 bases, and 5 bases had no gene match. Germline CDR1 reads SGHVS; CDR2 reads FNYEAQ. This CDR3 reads CASSVTGGGEQYF. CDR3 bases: TGTGCCAGCAGCGTAACAGGGGGCGGCGAGCAGTACTTC.

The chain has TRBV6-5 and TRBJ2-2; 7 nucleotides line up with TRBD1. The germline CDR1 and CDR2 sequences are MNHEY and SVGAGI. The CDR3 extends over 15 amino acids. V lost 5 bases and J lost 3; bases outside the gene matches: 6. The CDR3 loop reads CASSRRQGHTGELFF. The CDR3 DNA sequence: TGTGCCAGCAGTCGTAGACAGGGACACACCGGGGAGCTGTTTTTT.

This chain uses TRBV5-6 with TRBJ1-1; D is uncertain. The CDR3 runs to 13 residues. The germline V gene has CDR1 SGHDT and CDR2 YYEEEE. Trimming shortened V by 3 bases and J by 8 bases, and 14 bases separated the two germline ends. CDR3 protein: CASSWERRREAFF. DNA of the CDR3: TGTGCCAGCAGCTGGGAGCGGCGGAGAGAAGCTTTCTTT.

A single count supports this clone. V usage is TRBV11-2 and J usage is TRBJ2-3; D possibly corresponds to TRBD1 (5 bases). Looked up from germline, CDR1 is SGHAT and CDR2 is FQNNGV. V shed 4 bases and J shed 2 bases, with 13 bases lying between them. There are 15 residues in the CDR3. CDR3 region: CASSSRALNTDTQYF. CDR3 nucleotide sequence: TGTGCCAGCAGCTCCAGGGCACTAAACACAGATACGCAGTATTTT.

The CDR3 nucleotides are TGCGCCAGCAGCGCCGGGACTAGTAGGGAGACCCAGTACTTC. Translating gives CASSAGTSRETQYF. The chain links TRBV5-1 to TRBJ2-5; 8 positions match TRBD2. This CDR3 has 14 amino acids. Germline lookup yields CDR1 SGHRS and CDR2 YFSETQ. V lost 4 bases to trimming and J lost 5 bases; unmatched junction nucleotides: 7. The entire variable domain, with the rest obtained from reference TRBV5-1 and TRBJ2-5, is as follows: KAGVTQTPRYLIKTRGQQVTLSCSPISGHRSVSWYQQTPGQGLQFLFEYFSETQRNKGNFPGRFSGRQFSNSRSEMNVSTLELGDSALYLCASSAGTSRETQYFGPGTRLLVL.

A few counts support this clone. CDR3: CASSPRAGIEQYF. The CDR3 DNA sequence: TGTGCCAGCAGCCCTCGGGCCGGGATTGAGCAGTACTTC. The chain uses TRBV28 and TRBJ2-7; a possible D gene is TRBD2 (5 bases). The germline V gene has CDR1 MDHEN and CDR2 SYDVKM. The V end was cut by 6 bases, the J end by 7 bases, with 16 bases between. This CDR3 is built from 13 residues.

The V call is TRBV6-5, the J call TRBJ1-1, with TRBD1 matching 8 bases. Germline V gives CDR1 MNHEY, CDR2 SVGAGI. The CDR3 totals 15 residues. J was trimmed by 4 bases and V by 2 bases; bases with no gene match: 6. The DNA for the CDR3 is TGTGCCAGCAGTTACGCACGGACAGGGTCCACTGAAGCTTTCTTT. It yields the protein CASSYARTGSTEAFF.

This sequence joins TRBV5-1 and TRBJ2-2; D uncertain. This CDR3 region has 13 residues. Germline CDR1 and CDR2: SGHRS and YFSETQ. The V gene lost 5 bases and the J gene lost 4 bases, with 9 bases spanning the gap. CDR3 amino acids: CASRAWSTGELFF. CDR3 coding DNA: TGCGCCAGCAGGGCCTGGAGCACCGGGGAGCTGTTTTTT.

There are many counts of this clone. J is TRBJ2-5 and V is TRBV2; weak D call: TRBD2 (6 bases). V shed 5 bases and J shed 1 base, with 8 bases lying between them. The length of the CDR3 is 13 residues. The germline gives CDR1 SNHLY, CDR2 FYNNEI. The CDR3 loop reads CASSPGLQETQYF. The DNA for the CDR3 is TGTGCCAGCAGTCCGGGACTCCAAGAGACCCAGTACTTC.